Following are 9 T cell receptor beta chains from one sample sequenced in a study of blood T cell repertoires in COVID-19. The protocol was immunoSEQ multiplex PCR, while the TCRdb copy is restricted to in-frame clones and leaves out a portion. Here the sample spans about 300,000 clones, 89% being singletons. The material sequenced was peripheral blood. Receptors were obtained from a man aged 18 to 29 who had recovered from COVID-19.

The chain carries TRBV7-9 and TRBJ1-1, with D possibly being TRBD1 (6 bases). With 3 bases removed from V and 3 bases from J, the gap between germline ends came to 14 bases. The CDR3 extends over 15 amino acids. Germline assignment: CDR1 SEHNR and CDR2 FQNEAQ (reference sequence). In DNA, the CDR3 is TGTGCCAGCAGCTTCAGTCAGGGGTCGTACACTGAAGCTTTCTTT. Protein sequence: CASSFSQGSYTEAFF.

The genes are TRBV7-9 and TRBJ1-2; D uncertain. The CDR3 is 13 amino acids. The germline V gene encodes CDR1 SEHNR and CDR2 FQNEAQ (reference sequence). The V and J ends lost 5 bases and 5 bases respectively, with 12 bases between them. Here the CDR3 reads CASSPSRAYGYTF. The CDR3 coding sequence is TGTGCCAGCAGCCCCTCGAGGGCGTATGGCTACACCTTC. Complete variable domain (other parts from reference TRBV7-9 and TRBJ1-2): DTGVSQNPRHKITKRGQNVTFRCDPISEHNRLYWYRQTLGQGPEFLTYFQNEAQLEKSRLLSDRFSAERPKGSFSTLEIQRTEQGDSAMYLCASSPSRAYGYTFGSGTRLTVV.

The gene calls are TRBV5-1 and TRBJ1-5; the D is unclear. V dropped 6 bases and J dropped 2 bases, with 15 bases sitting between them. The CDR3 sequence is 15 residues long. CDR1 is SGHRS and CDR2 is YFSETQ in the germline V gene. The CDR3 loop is CASTPGPSGNQPQHF. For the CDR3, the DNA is TGCGCCAGCACCCCGGGTCCTTCGGGCAATCAGCCCCAGCATTTT.

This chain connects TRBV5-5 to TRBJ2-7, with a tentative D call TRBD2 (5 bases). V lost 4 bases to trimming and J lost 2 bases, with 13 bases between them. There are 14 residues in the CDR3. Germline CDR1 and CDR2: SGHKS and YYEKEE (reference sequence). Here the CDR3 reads CASSPDPGAYEQYF. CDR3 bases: TGTGCCAGCAGCCCCGACCCCGGGGCCTACGAGCAGTACTTC.

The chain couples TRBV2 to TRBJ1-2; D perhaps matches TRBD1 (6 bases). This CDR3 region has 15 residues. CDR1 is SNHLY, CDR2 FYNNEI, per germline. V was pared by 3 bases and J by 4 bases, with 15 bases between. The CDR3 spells CASSEVQGRSYGYTF. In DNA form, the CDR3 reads TGTGCCAGCAGTGAGGTTCAGGGGCGGTCCTATGGCTACACCTTC.

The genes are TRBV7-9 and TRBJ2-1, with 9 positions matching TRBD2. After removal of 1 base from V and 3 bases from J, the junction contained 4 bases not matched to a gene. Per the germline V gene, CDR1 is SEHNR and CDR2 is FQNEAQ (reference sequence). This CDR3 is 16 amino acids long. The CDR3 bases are TGTGCCAGCAGCTTAGGCGGGGGGGCCTTCTACAATGAGCAGTTCTTC. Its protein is CASSLGGGAFYNEQFF.

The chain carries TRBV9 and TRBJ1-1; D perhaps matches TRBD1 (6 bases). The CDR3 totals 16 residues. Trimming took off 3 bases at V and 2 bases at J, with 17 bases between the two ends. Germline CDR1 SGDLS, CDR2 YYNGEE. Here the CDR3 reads CASSEKQDRSNTEAFF. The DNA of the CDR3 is TGTGCCAGCAGCGAAAAGCAGGACAGATCCAACACTGAAGCTTTCTTT.

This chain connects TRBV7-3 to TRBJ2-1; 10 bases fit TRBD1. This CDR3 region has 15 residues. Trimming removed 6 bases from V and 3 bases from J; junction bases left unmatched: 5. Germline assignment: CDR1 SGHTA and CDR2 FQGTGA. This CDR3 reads CASSLGTGVYNEQFF. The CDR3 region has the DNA TGTGCCAGCAGTCTCGGGACAGGGGTCTACAATGAGCAGTTCTTC.

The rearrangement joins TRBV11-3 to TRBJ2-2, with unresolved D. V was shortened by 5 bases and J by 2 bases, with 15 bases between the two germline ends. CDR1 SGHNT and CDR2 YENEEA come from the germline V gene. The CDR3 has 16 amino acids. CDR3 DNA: TGTGCCAGCAGCCCTTCATCGGCGGAAAACACCGGGGAGCTGTTTTTT. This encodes CASSPSSAENTGELFF.